This T cell receptor beta chain stems from a study of blood T cell repertoires in COVID-19. In the study overall: Sources were T cells, B-cell-depleted T cells, or PBMCs; the material itself was cDNA or gDNA.

Assay used: immunoSEQ multiplex PCR; TCRdb lists only in-frame clones, some missing. The profile shows tens of thousands of clones, over 70% of them singletons. The V segment lost 3 bases and the J segment 5 bases; nucleotides outside the gene matches: 1. This CDR3 is built from 16 residues. CDR1 and CDR2 (germline): SGHTA, FQGNSA. Source material: peripheral blood. The TCR was taken from a human donor in a cohort sampled during active COVID-19. This rearrangement joins TRBV7-2 to TRBJ2-1; 16 bases agree with TRBD2. The CDR3 reads CASSLGLAGGNNEQFF. The DNA of the CDR3 is TGTGCCAGCAGCTTGGGACTAGCGGGAGGGAACAATGAGCAGTTCTTC.